The present T cell receptor (beta chain) was sequenced within a study of patients and donors after allogeneic stem cell transplantation. TCRdb re-derived calls from the RT-PCR reads in MiXCR, one entry per CDR3 protein. Of more than 75,000 distinct CDR3 sequences listed, roughly 5.2% are singletons. This receptor was identified in a human donor who was either an allogeneic HSCT recipient or a stem cell or donor lymphocyte infusion donor (not recorded which). It is not recorded whose cells these are; they may come from a transplant donor. Sequencing used blood, either unsorted or a sorted T cell fraction (not recorded which).

CDR3 amino acids: CASSTRGRTEAFF. Here the CDR3 DNA reads TGCGCCAGCAGCACCCGGGGGCGCACTGAAGCTTTCTTT. The chain is built from TRBV4-1 and TRBJ1-1; possibly TRBD1 for D (6 bases). The CDR3 loop spans 13 amino acids. Trimming shortened V by 5 bases and J by 4 bases, and 11 bases separated the two germline ends. Germline V CDR1 and CDR2: MGHRA, YSYEKL.